Each of the 29 T cell receptor beta chains below was sequenced from the same sample in a study of blood T cell repertoires in COVID-19. Assay: immunoSEQ multiplex PCR; the TCRdb copy retains only in-frame clones and omits some. Here the sample spans fewer than 350,000 clones, 86% being singletons. The sample was peripheral blood. The receptors here all came from a woman in her 30s who had recovered from COVID-19.

The sample holds one count of this clone. CDR3: CASSLDGRAVSDEQFF. In DNA form, the CDR3 reads TGCGCCAGCAGCTTGGACGGCAGGGCTGTATCAGATGAGCAGTTCTTC. The J gene is TRBJ2-1, the V gene TRBV5-1; tentative D call: TRBD1 (5 bases). With 0 bases removed from V and 8 bases from J, the gap between germline ends came to 18 bases. The germline V gene encodes CDR1 SGHRS and CDR2 YFSETQ. This CDR3 has 16 amino acids.

V usage is TRBV5-1 and J usage is TRBJ2-2, with D possibly being TRBD2 (5 bases). The CDR3 totals 15 residues. CDR1 and CDR2 (germline): SGHRS, YFSETQ. Trimming took 4 bases from V and 3 from J, leaving 13 bases between them. The CDR3 region is CASSPREGDTGELFF. The CDR3 region has the DNA TGCGCCAGCAGCCCCCGTGAGGGAGACACCGGGGAGCTGTTTTTT.

The chain has TRBV29-1 and TRBJ2-1; 8 nucleotides match TRBD2. From germline, CDR1 is SQVTM and CDR2 ANQGSEA. J was trimmed by 5 bases and V by 8 bases; bases with no gene match: 11. This CDR3 has 14 residues. CDR3: CSCGMPGGNNEQFF. The DNA of the CDR3 is TGCAGCTGCGGGATGCCGGGGGGGAACAATGAGCAGTTCTTC.

The chain is built from TRBV27 and TRBJ2-3; 10 bases fit TRBD2. The CDR3 runs to 17 residues. With V trimmed by 5 bases and J by 6 bases, 14 bases remained unmatched. Germline CDR1 reads MNHEY; CDR2 reads SMNVEV (reference sequence). The CDR3 DNA follows: TGTGCCAGCAGTCCGGAACTAGCGGGGTCTAAGGGCGATACGCAGTATTTT. Translated, it gives CASSPELAGSKGDTQYF.

Written as DNA, the CDR3 is TGCGCCAGCTCTCGGAGCGGGAAAGACTACGAGCAGTACTTC. It yields the protein CASSRSGKDYEQYF. The rearrangement links TRBV10-2 to TRBJ2-7, with 7 positions matching TRBD2. Germline V lookup: CDR1 WSHSY, CDR2 SAAADI. The CDR3 sequence is 14 residues long. V was clipped by 8 bases and J by 3 bases; unmatched bases: 10.

The rearrangement uses TRBV19 and TRBJ2-1; D might be TRBD2 (6 bases). V lost 8 bases to trimming and J lost 4 bases, with 15 bases between them. The germline V gene encodes CDR1 LNHDA and CDR2 SQIVND (reference sequence). This CDR3 region has 14 residues. The CDR3: CASSGLSSYNEQFF. As DNA, the CDR3 is TGTGCCAGTTCGGGACTCAGCTCTTACAATGAGCAGTTCTTC.

The chain uses TRBV6-5 and TRBJ2-3, with no clear D. CDR1 and CDR2 from the germline V gene are MNHEY and SVGAGI. The CDR3 runs 13 residues. Trimming shortened V by 8 bases and J by 4 bases, and 13 bases separated the two germline ends. The CDR3 DNA reads as TGTGCCAGCGGTTGGGTTGGAGCAGATACGCAGTATTTT. This translates into CASGWVGADTQYF.

The chain recombines TRBV7-9 with TRBJ1-1; D is unclear. CDR1 and CDR2 (germline): SEHNR, FQNEAQ (reference sequence). There are 16 residues in the CDR3. The V and J ends lost 1 base and 4 bases respectively, with 16 bases between them. CDR3 sequence: CASSLGTLGLGTEAFF. CDR3 coding DNA: TGTGCCAGCAGCTTAGGGACTCTGGGGTTAGGCACTGAAGCTTTCTTT. The whole variable domain, remainder taken from reference TRBV7-9 and TRBJ1-1, is DTGVSQNPRHKITKRGQNVTFRCDPISEHNRLYWYRQTLGQGPEFLTYFQNEAQLEKSRLLSDRFSAERPKGSFSTLEIQRTEQGDSAMYLCASSLGTLGLGTEAFFGQGTRLTVV.

The rearrangement uses TRBV4-1 and TRBJ2-6; the D gene is possibly TRBD1 (5 bases). Trimming removed 1 base at V and 4 bases at J, with 17 bases between. Per the germline V gene, CDR1 is MGHRA and CDR2 is YSYEKL. The CDR3 spans 18 residues. The CDR3 loop reads CASSQGSSVRAGANVLTF. In nucleotides, the CDR3 is TGCGCCAGCAGCCAAGGTTCTAGTGTCAGGGCCGGGGCCAACGTCCTGACTTTC.

This sequence joins TRBV3-1 (or the pseudogene TRBV3-2) and TRBJ2-2, with D perhaps TRBD1 (6 bases). The CDR3 totals 15 residues. Trimming took 6 bases from V and 6 from J, leaving 17 bases between them. Germline CDR1 and CDR2: LGHDT and YNNKEL (reference sequence). The CDR3 nucleotides read TGTGCCAGCAGTCGAATCGGAACAGGGCCCGGGGAGCTGTTTTTT. Translation: CASSRIGTGPGELFF.

V and J are TRBV28 and TRBJ2-1; 11 bases are a match to TRBD2. Trimming removed 3 bases from V and 3 bases from J; junction bases left unmatched: 4. The CDR3 totals 16 residues. The germline gives CDR1 MDHEN, CDR2 SYDVKM. For the CDR3, the DNA is TGTGCCAGCAGTTTTAGCCTAGCGGGAGGCTACAATGAGCAGTTCTTC. Its protein is CASSFSLAGGYNEQFF.

The rearrangement uses TRBV5-8 and TRBJ2-2, with a tentative D call TRBD1 (6 bases). Trimming left V 1 base short and J 3 bases short, with 13 bases between. CDR3 length: 16 amino acids. The germline V gene has CDR1 SGHTS and CDR2 YDEGEE. CDR3 region: CASSLWRTAYTGELFF. In DNA, the CDR3 is TGTGCCAGCAGCTTGTGGAGGACAGCATACACCGGGGAGCTGTTTTTT.

The chain combines TRBV19 with TRBJ2-1, with 7 nucleotides matching TRBD2. Losses at the gene ends were 6 bases for V and 0 bases for J; bases not matched to a gene: 8. The CDR3 extends over 16 amino acids. Germline CDR1 is LNHDA and CDR2 is SQIVND (reference sequence). The CDR3 here is CASSQGAGNSYNEQFF. CDR3 DNA: TGTGCCAGTAGCCAGGGAGCGGGAAACTCCTACAATGAGCAGTTCTTC.

This clone was counted once. The chain joins TRBV7-9 to TRBJ2-6, with no clear D. The CDR3 is made up of 15 amino acids. The germline V and J ends were trimmed by 3 bases and 2 bases, with 8 bases remaining between them. Looked up from germline, CDR1 is SEHNR and CDR2 is FQNEAQ (reference sequence). The CDR3 loop reads CASSFVGAGANVLTF. As DNA, the CDR3 is TGTGCCAGCAGCTTCGTGGGCGCTGGGGCCAACGTCCTGACTTTC.

There are a few counts of this clone. The rearrangement joins TRBV2 to TRBJ1-5, with D possibly TRBD1 on 6 matching bases. The V and J ends lost 10 bases and 5 bases respectively, with 15 bases between them. This CDR3 has 13 residues. The germline V gene encodes CDR1 SNHLY and CDR2 FYNNEI. CDR3 sequence reads: CANAQGEDQPQHF. As DNA, the CDR3 is TGTGCCAACGCACAGGGAGAGGATCAGCCCCAGCATTTT.

The chain combines TRBV28 with TRBJ1-2; D not certain. Deletions cut 3 bases from V and 3 bases from J, with 5 bases between. The germline V gene encodes CDR1 MDHEN and CDR2 SYDVKM. The CDR3 is 12 residues long. CDR3: CASSLADYGYTF. DNA of the CDR3: TGTGCCAGCAGTTTGGCTGACTATGGCTACACCTTC.

V usage is TRBV6-5 and J usage is TRBJ1-2; the D gene is possibly TRBD1 (6 bases). The length of the CDR3 is 15 residues. The V end lost 0 bases, the J end lost 8 bases, and 16 bases lay between the germline ends. CDR1 MNHEY and CDR2 SVGAGI come from the germline V gene. The CDR3 nucleotides read TGTGCCAGCAGTTACTCGAAAGGGACACCTTACGGCTACACCTTC. Amino acids: CASSYSKGTPYGYTF.

This sequence joins TRBV10-3 and TRBJ2-1, with TRBD1 as a possible D gene (6 bases). V lost 9 bases and J lost 9, with 18 bases in between. CDR1 and CDR2 (germline): ENHRY, SYGVKD. The CDR3 sequence is 13 residues long. CDR3 DNA: TGTGCCATAAGGGGGTCATTGGAGGCTGAGCAGTTCTTC. Amino acid sequence: CAIRGSLEAEQFF.

There are a few counts of this clone. The V and J genes are TRBV6-5 and TRBJ1-6, with a weak D call TRBD1 (6 bases). Germline-derived CDR1 and CDR2 are MNHEY and SVGAGI. Trimming left V 6 bases short and J 3 bases short, with 12 bases between. The CDR3 runs to 15 residues. CDR3 sequence (DNA): TGTGCCAGCAGCGATACAGGGAACTATAATTCACCCCTCCACTTT. This gives the protein CASSDTGNYNSPLHF.

This clone was seen once. The chain combines TRBV19 with TRBJ1-1; tentatively, D is TRBD1 (6 bases). V gave up 5 bases and J gave up 11 bases, with 15 bases separating them. CDR1 and CDR2 (germline): LNHDA, SQIVND (reference sequence). The CDR3 loop spans 12 amino acids. The CDR3 DNA reads TGTGCCAGTAGTCAACAGGGATTGGAGGCTTTCTTT. As protein: CASSQQGLEAFF.

This clone occurred a few times. The chain couples TRBV2 to TRBJ1-6; 7 nucleotides line up with TRBD1. CDR3 length: 14 amino acids. In germline, CDR1 is SNHLY, CDR2 FYNNEI. Trimming cost V 6 bases and J 9 bases; bases outside gene matches: 8. Here the CDR3 reads CASRGDRVGSPLHF. The CDR3 DNA sequence: TGTGCCAGCAGAGGAGACAGGGTTGGTTCACCCCTCCACTTT.

The chain combines TRBV18 with TRBJ2-2, with 8 bases fitting TRBD1. CDR3 length: 16 amino acids. With 3 bases clipped from V and 1 base from J, the junction kept 4 bases outside the gene matches. Germline values: CDR1 KGHSH, CDR2 LQKENI. CDR3 coding DNA: TGTGCCAGCTCACCCCGGACAGGGTTGAACACCGGGGAGCTGTTTTTT. Translation: CASSPRTGLNTGELFF.

V gene TRBV12-3 or TRBV12-4 combines with J gene TRBJ2-7; the match to TRBD2 covers 8 bases. Unmatched junction bases numbered 7, after V lost 7 bases and J lost 5 bases. The CDR3 has 13 residues. The CDR3 region is CASTLGGANEQYF. The CDR3 nucleotides are TGTGCCAGCACTCTCGGGGGGGCCAACGAGCAGTACTTC.

This clone was recorded once. The rearrangement uses TRBV7-6 and TRBJ2-5, with TRBD1 matching over 7 bases. Looked up from germline, CDR1 is SGHVS and CDR2 is FNYEAQ. Unmatched junction bases numbered 6, after V lost 4 bases and J lost 10 bases. This CDR3 has 12 residues. In DNA, the CDR3 is TGTGCCAGCAGCTCAGGGGGAGCTATCCAGTACTTC. Translated: CASSSGGAIQYF.

The chain joins TRBV11-1 to TRBJ2-5, with a possible D match to TRBD1 (6 bases). Deletions cut 5 bases from V and 3 bases from J, with 19 bases between. In germline, CDR1 is SGHAT, CDR2 FQDESV (reference sequence). The CDR3 is 16 residues long. The CDR3 DNA is TGTGCCAGCAGCCCCGGTAGTTCGGGACAAAAAGAGACCCAGTACTTC. It specifies CASSPGSSGQKETQYF.

This chain joins TRBV4-1 and TRBJ2-3; 14 bases align to TRBD2. The CDR3 has 17 amino acids. The V gene's germline CDR1 is MGHRA and CDR2 YSYEKL. V gave up 1 base and J gave up 5 bases; unmatched junction bases: 5. CDR3 in DNA: TGCGCCAGCAGCCAAGGTCTGACTAGCGGGAGGGAAGATACGCAGTATTTT. This gives the protein CASSQGLTSGREDTQYF.

The genes are TRBV5-1 and TRBJ2-7; a weak D match, TRBD2 (5 bases). The V gene's germline CDR1 is SGHRS and CDR2 YFSETQ. Deletions cut 4 bases from V and 3 bases from J, with 17 bases between. The CDR3 totals 15 residues. This chain's CDR3 is CASSPGGSPDYEQYF. The DNA for the CDR3 is TGCGCCAGCAGCCCCGGTGGGAGCCCAGACTACGAGCAGTACTTC.

The rearrangement joins TRBV23-1 to TRBJ2-2; D ambiguous. TRBV23-1 is an open reading frame, and its role is uncertain. This CDR3 comprises 14 residues. V was pared by 10 bases and J by 0 bases, with 12 bases between. The CDR3, as DNA: TGCGCCACCACGACACGCACGAACACCGGGGAGCTGTTTTTT. Its translation is CATTTRTNTGELFF.

The CDR3 bases are TGTGCCAGCAGTTTAACCGGGGACTACATTCAGTACTTC. Its translation: CASSLTGDYIQYF. The chain combines TRBV28 with TRBJ2-4; possible D gene TRBD2, 6 bases. The V end lost 2 bases, the J end lost 8 bases, and 10 bases lay between the germline ends. The germline gives CDR1 MDHEN, CDR2 SYDVKM. The CDR3 contains 13 residues.